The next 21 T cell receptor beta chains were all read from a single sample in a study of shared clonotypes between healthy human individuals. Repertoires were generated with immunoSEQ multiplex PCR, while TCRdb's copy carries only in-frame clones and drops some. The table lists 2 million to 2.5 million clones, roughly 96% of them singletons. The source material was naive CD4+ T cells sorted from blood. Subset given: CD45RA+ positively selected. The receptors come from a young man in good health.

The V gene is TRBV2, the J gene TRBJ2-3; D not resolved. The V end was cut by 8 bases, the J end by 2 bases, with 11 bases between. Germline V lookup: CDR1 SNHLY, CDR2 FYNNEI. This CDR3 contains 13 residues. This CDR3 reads CASVGRPTDTQYF. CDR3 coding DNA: TGTGCCAGCGTCGGACGCCCCACAGATACGCAGTATTTT.

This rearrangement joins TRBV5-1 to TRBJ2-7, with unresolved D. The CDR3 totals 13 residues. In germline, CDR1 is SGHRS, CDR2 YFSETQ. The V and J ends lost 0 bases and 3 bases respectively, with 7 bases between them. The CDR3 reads CASSLVPDYEQYF. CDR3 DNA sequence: TGCGCCAGCAGCTTGGTCCCAGACTACGAGCAGTACTTC.

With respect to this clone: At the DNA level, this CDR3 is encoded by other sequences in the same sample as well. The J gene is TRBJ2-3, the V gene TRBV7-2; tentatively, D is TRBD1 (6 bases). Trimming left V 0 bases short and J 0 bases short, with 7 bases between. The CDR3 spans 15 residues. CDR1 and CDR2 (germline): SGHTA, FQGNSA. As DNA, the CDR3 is TGTGCCAGCAGCTTAGCAGGGGGTAGCACAGATACGCAGTATTTT. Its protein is CASSLAGGSTDTQYF.

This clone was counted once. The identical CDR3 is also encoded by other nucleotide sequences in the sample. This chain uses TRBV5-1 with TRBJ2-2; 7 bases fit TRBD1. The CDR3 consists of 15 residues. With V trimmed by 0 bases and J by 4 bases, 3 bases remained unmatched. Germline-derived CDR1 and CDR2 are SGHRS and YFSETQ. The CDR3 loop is CASSLGQGGTGELFF. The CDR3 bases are TGCGCCAGCAGCTTGGGACAGGGTGGCACCGGGGAGCTGTTTTTT.

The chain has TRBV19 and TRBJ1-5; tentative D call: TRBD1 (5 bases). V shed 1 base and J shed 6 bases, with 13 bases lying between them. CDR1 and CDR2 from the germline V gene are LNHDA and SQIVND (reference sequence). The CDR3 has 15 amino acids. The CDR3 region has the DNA TGTGCCAGTAGTATAGGAGGGGCTGTCGGTCAGCCCCAGCATTTT. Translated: CASSIGGAVGQPQHF.

The CDR3 DNA reads TGTGCCTGGAGTCGATCTGGTAGGATGGAGACCCAGTACTTC. Protein product: CAWSRSGRMETQYF. This chain uses TRBV30 with TRBJ2-5; D not certain. This CDR3 has 14 residues. Germline-derived CDR1 and CDR2 are GTSNPN and SVGIG (reference sequence). With 2 bases removed from V and 5 bases from J, the gap between germline ends came to 15 bases. Together with reference TRBV30 and TRBJ2-5, the CDR3 gives the full variable domain: SQTIHQWPATLVQPVGSPLSLECTVEGTSNPNLYWYRQAAGRGLQLLFYSVGIGQISSEVPQNLSASRPQDRQFILSSKKLLLSDSGFYLCAWSRSGRMETQYFGPGTRLLVL.

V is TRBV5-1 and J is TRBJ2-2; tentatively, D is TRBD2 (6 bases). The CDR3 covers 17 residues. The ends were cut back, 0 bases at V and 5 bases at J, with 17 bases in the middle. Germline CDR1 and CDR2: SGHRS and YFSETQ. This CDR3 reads CASSLVNGQGGTGELFF. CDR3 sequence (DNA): TGCGCCAGCAGCTTGGTGAACGGCCAGGGAGGTACCGGGGAGCTGTTTTTT.

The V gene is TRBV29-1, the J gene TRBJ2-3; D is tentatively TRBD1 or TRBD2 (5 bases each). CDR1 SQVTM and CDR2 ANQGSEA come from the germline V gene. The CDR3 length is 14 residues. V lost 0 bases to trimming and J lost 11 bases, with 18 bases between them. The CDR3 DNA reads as TGCAGCGTTGAAGATGTGGAGGTCAGGGTTGGGCAGTATTTT. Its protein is CSVEDVEVRVGQYF.

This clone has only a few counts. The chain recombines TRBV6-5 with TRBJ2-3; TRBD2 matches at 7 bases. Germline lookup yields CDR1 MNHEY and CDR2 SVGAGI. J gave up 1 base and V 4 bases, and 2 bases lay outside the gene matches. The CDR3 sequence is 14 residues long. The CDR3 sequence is CASSWSGGTDTQYF. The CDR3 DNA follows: TGTGCCAGCAGTTGGAGCGGGGGCACAGATACGCAGTATTTT.

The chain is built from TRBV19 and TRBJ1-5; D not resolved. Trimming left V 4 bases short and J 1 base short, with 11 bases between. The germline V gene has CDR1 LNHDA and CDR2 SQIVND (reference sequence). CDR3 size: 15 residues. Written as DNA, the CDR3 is TGTGCCAGTAGTAGGGTTGGACCCAGCAATCAGCCCCAGCATTTT. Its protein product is CASSRVGPSNQPQHF.

The CDR3, as DNA: TGTGCCAGCAGCGACCCGACAGGGAATGGCTACACCTTC. This translates into CASSDPTGNGYTF. The gene calls are TRBV7-3 and TRBJ1-2; 7 bases fit TRBD1. Germline V lookup: CDR1 SGHTA, CDR2 FQGTGA. The CDR3 consists of 13 residues. J lost 6 bases, V lost 5 bases, and 6 bases had no gene match.

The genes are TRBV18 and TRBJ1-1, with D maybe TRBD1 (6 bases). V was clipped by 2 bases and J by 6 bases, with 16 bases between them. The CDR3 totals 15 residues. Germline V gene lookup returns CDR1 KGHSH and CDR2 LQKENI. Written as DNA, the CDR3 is TGTGCCAGCTCACCATTGCCGGGGGCCGCCCCTGAAGCTTTCTTT. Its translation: CASSPLPGAAPEAFF.

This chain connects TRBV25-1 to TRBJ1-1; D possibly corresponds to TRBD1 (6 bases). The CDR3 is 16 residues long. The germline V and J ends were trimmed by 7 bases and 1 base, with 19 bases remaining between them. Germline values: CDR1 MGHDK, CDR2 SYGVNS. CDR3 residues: CASTHSGRGPNTEAFF. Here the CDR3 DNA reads TGTGCCAGCACCCACTCTGGCAGGGGTCCGAACACTGAAGCTTTCTTT.

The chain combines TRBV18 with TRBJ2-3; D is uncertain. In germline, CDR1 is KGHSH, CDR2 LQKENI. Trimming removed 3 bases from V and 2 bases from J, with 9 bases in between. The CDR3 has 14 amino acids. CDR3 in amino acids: CASSPLGLTDTQYF. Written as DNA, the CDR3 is TGTGCCAGCTCACCTCTGGGCCTCACAGATACGCAGTATTTT.

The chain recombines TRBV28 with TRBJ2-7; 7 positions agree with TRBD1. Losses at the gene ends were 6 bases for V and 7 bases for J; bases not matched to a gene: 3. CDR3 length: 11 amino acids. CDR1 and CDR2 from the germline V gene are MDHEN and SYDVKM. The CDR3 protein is CASSPRGEQYF. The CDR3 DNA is TGTGCCAGCAGCCCCAGGGGGGAGCAGTACTTC.

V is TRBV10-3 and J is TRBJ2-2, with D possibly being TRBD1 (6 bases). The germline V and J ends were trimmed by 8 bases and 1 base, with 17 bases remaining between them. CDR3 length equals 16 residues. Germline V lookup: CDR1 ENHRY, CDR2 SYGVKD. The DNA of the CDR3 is TGTGCCATCCCCAGGAACAGGGCGGGGAACACCGGGGAGCTGTTTTTT. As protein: CAIPRNRAGNTGELFF.

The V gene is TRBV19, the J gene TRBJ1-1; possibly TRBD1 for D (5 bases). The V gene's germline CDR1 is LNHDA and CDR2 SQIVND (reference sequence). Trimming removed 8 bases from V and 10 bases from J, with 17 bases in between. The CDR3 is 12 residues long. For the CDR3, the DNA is TGTGCCAGTTCGCCGCCGGGCGGGGGAGCTTTCTTT. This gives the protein CASSPPGGGAFF.

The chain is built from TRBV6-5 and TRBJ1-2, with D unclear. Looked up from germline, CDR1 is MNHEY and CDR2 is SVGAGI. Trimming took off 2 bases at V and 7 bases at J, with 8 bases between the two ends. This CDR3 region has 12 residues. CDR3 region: CASSYRESGYTF. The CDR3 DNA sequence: TGTGCCAGCAGTTACAGGGAAAGTGGCTACACCTTC.

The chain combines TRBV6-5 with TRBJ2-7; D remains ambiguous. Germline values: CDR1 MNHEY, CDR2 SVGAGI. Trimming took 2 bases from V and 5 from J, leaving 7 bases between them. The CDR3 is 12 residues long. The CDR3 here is CASSYRSDEQYF. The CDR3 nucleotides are TGTGCCAGCAGTTACCGCAGTGACGAGCAGTACTTC.

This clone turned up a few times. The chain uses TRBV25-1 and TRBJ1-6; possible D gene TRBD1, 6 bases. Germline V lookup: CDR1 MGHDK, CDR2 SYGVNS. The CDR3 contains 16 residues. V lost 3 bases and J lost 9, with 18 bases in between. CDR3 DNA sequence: TGTGCCAGCAGTGATCCCAAGACAGGTATCACTTCACCCCTCCACTTT. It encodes CASSDPKTGITSPLHF.

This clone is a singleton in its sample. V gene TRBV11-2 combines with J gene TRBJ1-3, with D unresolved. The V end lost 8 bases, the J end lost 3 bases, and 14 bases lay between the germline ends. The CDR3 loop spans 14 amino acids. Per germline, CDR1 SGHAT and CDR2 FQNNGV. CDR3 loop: CASRRSGLGNTIYF. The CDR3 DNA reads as TGTGCCAGCCGCCGGAGCGGACTTGGAAACACCATATATTTT.